This note documents a single TCR beta chain sequence. Its antigen is unidentified. Per germline, CDR1 GTSNPN and CDR2 SVGIG (reference sequence). Trimming took 4 bases from V and 0 from J; bases not matched to a gene: 3. The CDR3 sequence is 14 residues long. The sample belongs to a study of cytomegalovirus exposure and HLA in healthy donors. As for the study in general: A prior analysis found about 110 million unique TCR beta sequences from 150 million to 200 million T cells.

Researchers ran the PCR with 60 Vbeta and 13 Jbeta primers. Sequencing used immunoSEQ multiplex PCR; TCRdb keeps in-frame clones, though not all of them. The sample shows around 160,000 clones, around 80% of them seen only once. Overall study results and limits: Reports state that TCR beta sequences accurately predicted most subjects' HLA-A and HLA-B alleles. Sequencing likely caused a cluster of highly shared sequence variants.

Healthy donors of bone marrow made up the group. J is TRBJ1-3 and V is TRBV30; 7 bases fit TRBD1. The specimen was PBMCs. This TCR came from a woman between 40 and 55 years old in good health and CMV-seronegative. CDR3 DNA sequence: TGTGCCTGGACGGACAGGCGCTCTGGAAACACCATATATTTT. Translation gives CAWTDRRSGNTIYF.